The following is a T cell receptor (beta chain) sequence with its context. Antigen: not known. The protocol was immunoSEQ multiplex PCR, while the TCRdb copy is restricted to in-frame clones and leaves out a portion. The table includes fewer than 130,000 clones, 81% detected once. The data derive from a study of T cell responses to AZD1222 COVID-19 vaccine. Broader study findings: Only six individuals given AZD1222 were seropositive at baseline. Researchers report vaccine-associated CD4 TCRs spanning spike, with dominance at 160-218 and 743-854. White British donors predominated, females outnumbered males, and clonal diversity was possibly underestimated. Two AZD1222 administrations were followed by greater Spike-specific TCR breadth and depth.

Per the germline V gene, CDR1 is MNHEY and CDR2 is SVGAGI. V was pared by 7 bases and J by 3 bases, with 8 bases of the junction left unmatched. The CDR3 is made up of 15 amino acids. This receptor was obtained from an adult in good health. Sequencing used peripheral blood, obtained on day 0 of AZD1222 vaccination. The chain links TRBV6-5 to TRBJ1-4; TRBD1 agrees at 7 bases. The CDR3 protein is CASTSTGVANEKLFF. As DNA, the CDR3 is TGTGCCAGCACCAGTACAGGGGTCGCTAATGAAAAACTGTTTTTT.